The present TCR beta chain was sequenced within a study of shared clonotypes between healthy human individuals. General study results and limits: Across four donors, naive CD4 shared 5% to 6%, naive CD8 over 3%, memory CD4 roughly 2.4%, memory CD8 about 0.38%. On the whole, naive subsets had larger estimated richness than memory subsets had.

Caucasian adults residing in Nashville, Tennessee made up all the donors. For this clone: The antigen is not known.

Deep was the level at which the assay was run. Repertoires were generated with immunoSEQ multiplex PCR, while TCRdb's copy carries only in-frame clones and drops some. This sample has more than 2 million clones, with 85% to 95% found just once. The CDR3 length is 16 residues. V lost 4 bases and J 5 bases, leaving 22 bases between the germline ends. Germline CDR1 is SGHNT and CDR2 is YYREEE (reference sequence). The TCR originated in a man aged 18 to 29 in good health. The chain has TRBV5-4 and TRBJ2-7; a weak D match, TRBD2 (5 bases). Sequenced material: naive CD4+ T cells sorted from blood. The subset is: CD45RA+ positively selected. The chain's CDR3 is CASSPMRAGGSHEQYF. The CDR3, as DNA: TGTGCCAGCAGCCCGATGAGGGCAGGTGGTTCTCACGAGCAGTACTTC.